Each of the 2 T cell receptor beta chains below was sequenced from the same sample in a study of T cell changes during pregnancy in multiple sclerosis. Generated by immunoSEQ multiplex PCR, the TCRdb table keeps only in-frame clones and is missing some. The data show roughly 32,000 clones, around 90% seen once. Sample: CD4+ T cells from peripheral blood mononuclear cells, taken in the second trimester of pregnancy. The origin of the receptors is a female donor in good health, enrolled as a control in a pregnancy study.

This CDR3 reads CASSTQGRIYEQYF. CDR3 in DNA: TGTGCCAGCAGCACTCAGGGCAGAATCTACGAGCAGTACTTC. This chain links TRBV7-2 with TRBJ2-7; weak D call: TRBD1 (5 bases). Trimming cost V 5 bases and J 3 bases, with 14 bases left between them. The CDR3 loop spans 14 amino acids. From germline, CDR1 is SGHTA and CDR2 FQGNSA.

Turning to this clone: A read error is likely, as this CDR3 ends without the conserved phenylalanine or tryptophan. No DNA is shown, since the ends of the CDR3 on it are uncertain; the CDR3 is the one TCRdb lists. The CDR3 sequence is CASRCDSGHSL. The rearrangement uses TRBV12-2 and TRBJ2-7; TRBD1, the table's D call, lacks a check against the DNA. TRBV12-2 is labeled a pseudogene. The CDR3 comprises 11 residues, both ends counted.